This is a list of T cell receptor beta chains from one sample in a study of blood T cell repertoires in COVID-19. Assay used: immunoSEQ multiplex PCR; TCRdb lists only in-frame clones, some missing. The repertoire has about 85,000 clones, less than 95% of them found once; the top ten carry about 2.5%. What was sequenced was peripheral blood. These TCRs come from a human donor with active COVID-19. The donor label of this sample is uncertain. The CDR3 runs from the conserved cysteine through the conserved F or W. The order of the fields is V gene, clone size, CDR3 length, D gene, J gene, CDR3 DNA, CDR3 protein. D genes are given only for firm matches. Size is stated for part of the rows, as once, few or many counts, or as a class when the clone is expanded.

v_call: TRBV7-2
clone_size: NA
cdr3_length: 16
d_call: TRBD2
j_call: TRBJ2-7
cdr3_nt: TGTGCCAGCAGCCCCACCCCCGGGACTATCCTCTACGAGCAGTACTTC
cdr3_aa: CASSPTPGTILYEQYF

v_call: TRBV2
clone_size: NA
cdr3_length: 14
d_call: NA
j_call: TRBJ1-1
cdr3_nt: TGTGCCAGCACCACAAGGCAGGGGAACACTGAAGCTTTCTTT
cdr3_aa: CASTTRQGNTEAFF

v_call: TRBV6-1
clone_size: NA
cdr3_length: 18
d_call: NA
j_call: TRBJ1-5
cdr3_nt: TGTGCCAGCAGTGAGGGGGCCTCATTGGGGGCTAGCAATCAGCCCCAGCATTTT
cdr3_aa: CASSEGASLGASNQPQHF

v_call: TRBV14
clone_size: NA
cdr3_length: 12
d_call: NA
j_call: TRBJ2-5
cdr3_nt: TGTGCCAGCAGCCAAGGCGGCGTGACCCAGTACTTC
cdr3_aa: CASSQGGVTQYF

v_call: TRBV19
clone_size: NA
cdr3_length: 14
d_call: NA
j_call: TRBJ2-7
cdr3_nt: TGTGCCAGTAGTGTTTCCAGGGGATCCTACGAGCAGTACTTC
cdr3_aa: CASSVSRGSYEQYF

v_call: TRBV27
clone_size: NA
cdr3_length: 15
d_call: NA
j_call: TRBJ2-7
cdr3_nt: TGTGCCAGCAGTTCCTCCTTGGGGGGGCTCTACGAGCAGTACTTC
cdr3_aa: CASSSSLGGLYEQYF

v_call: TRBV9
clone_size: once
cdr3_length: 17
d_call: NA
j_call: TRBJ2-2
cdr3_nt: TGTGCCAGCAGCAGTCCCTTCGGAGGGGCGAACACCGGGGAGCTGTTTTTT
cdr3_aa: CASSSPFGGANTGELFF

v_call: TRBV7-9
clone_size: large
cdr3_length: 16
d_call: TRBD1
j_call: TRBJ2-7
cdr3_nt: TGTGCCAGCAGCTCAGGCGGACAGGGCGGGACGAGAGAGCAGTACTTC
cdr3_aa: CASSSGGQGGTREQYF

v_call: TRBV19
clone_size: NA
cdr3_length: 15
d_call: TRBD2
j_call: TRBJ2-3
cdr3_nt: TGTGCCAGTAGTATTAGCGGGGGGATAAGAGATACGCAGTATTTT
cdr3_aa: CASSISGGIRDTQYF

v_call: TRBV5-1
clone_size: NA
cdr3_length: 13
d_call: NA
j_call: TRBJ2-5
cdr3_nt: TGCGCCAGCAGTCCCTTAGTTCAAGAGACCCAGTACTTC
cdr3_aa: CASSPLVQETQYF

v_call: TRBV29-1
clone_size: few
cdr3_length: 17
d_call: TRBD2
j_call: TRBJ2-2
cdr3_nt: TGCAGCGTTGCGCTACTACTAGCGGGGGGACACACCGGGGAGCTGTTTTTT
cdr3_aa: CSVALLLAGGHTGELFF

v_call: TRBV6-2/TRBV6-3
clone_size: few
cdr3_length: 15
d_call: NA
j_call: TRBJ1-1
cdr3_nt: TGTGCCAGCAGTCAACAGCCTGGAGGTTTTACTGAAGCTTTCTTT
cdr3_aa: CASSQQPGGFTEAFF

v_call: TRBV7-2
clone_size: NA
cdr3_length: 14
d_call: NA
j_call: TRBJ2-5
cdr3_nt: TGTGCCAGCAGCTTAGTAGGACTGGGAGAGACCCAGTACTTC
cdr3_aa: CASSLVGLGETQYF

v_call: TRBV5-1
clone_size: NA
cdr3_length: 15
d_call: TRBD2
j_call: TRBJ2-1
cdr3_nt: TGCGCCAGCAGCTTGATAGCGGGGTCCTACAATGAGCAGTTCTTC
cdr3_aa: CASSLIAGSYNEQFF

v_call: TRBV7-3
clone_size: NA
cdr3_length: 12
d_call: NA
j_call: TRBJ2-3
cdr3_nt: TGTGCCAGCAGCTTCCCGCAGGGTTCGCAGTATTTT
cdr3_aa: CASSFPQGSQYF

v_call: TRBV19
clone_size: once
cdr3_length: 16
d_call: NA
j_call: TRBJ1-3
cdr3_nt: TGTGCCAGTAGCAACCAGCGGGAGAGGAGGAGAAACACCATATATTTT
cdr3_aa: CASSNQRERRRNTIYF

v_call: TRBV28
clone_size: NA
cdr3_length: 13
d_call: TRBD1
j_call: TRBJ1-2
cdr3_nt: TGTGCCAGCAGGCGGGACAGGGCCTCTGGCTACACCTTC
cdr3_aa: CASRRDRASGYTF

v_call: TRBV5-5
clone_size: few
cdr3_length: 15
d_call: TRBD1
j_call: TRBJ1-2
cdr3_nt: TGTGCCAGCAGCGGGACAGGGGGCAGGGGATATGGCTACACCTTC
cdr3_aa: CASSGTGGRGYGYTF

v_call: TRBV2
clone_size: NA
cdr3_length: 15
d_call: TRBD1
j_call: TRBJ1-4
cdr3_nt: TGTGCCAGCAGCTTACTCCGGGACAGGGGGGAAAAACTGTTTTTT
cdr3_aa: CASSLLRDRGEKLFF

v_call: TRBV2
clone_size: once
cdr3_length: 12
d_call: TRBD1
j_call: TRBJ1-1
cdr3_nt: TGTGCCAGCAACAGGGGGCTTTTTGAAGCTTTCTTT
cdr3_aa: CASNRGLFEAFF

v_call: TRBV7-2
clone_size: NA
cdr3_length: 14
d_call: TRBD1
j_call: TRBJ1-1
cdr3_nt: TGTGCCAGCAGCTGGACAGGGCTTTACACTGAAGCTTTCTTT
cdr3_aa: CASSWTGLYTEAFF

v_call: TRBV7-3
clone_size: NA
cdr3_length: 14
d_call: TRBD2
j_call: TRBJ2-5
cdr3_nt: TGTGCCAGCAGCCCTAGCGGGGGAGCGGAGACCCAGTACTTC
cdr3_aa: CASSPSGGAETQYF

v_call: TRBV7-3
clone_size: many
cdr3_length: 13
d_call: TRBD1
j_call: TRBJ1-2
cdr3_nt: TGTGCCAGCAGCCTTGGACAGGGGCTCGGCTACACCTTC
cdr3_aa: CASSLGQGLGYTF

v_call: TRBV15
clone_size: NA
cdr3_length: 16
d_call: NA
j_call: TRBJ1-6
cdr3_nt: TGTGCCACCAGCAGAACAATCCAGGGTCCAAATTCACCCCTCCACTTT
cdr3_aa: CATSRTIQGPNSPLHF

v_call: TRBV11-2
clone_size: NA
cdr3_length: 15
d_call: NA
j_call: TRBJ2-7
cdr3_nt: TGTGCCAGCAGCTTGGGGCAGGGGAGCTCCTACGAGCAGTACTTC
cdr3_aa: CASSLGQGSSYEQYF

v_call: TRBV9
clone_size: NA
cdr3_length: 15
d_call: NA
j_call: TRBJ1-6
cdr3_nt: TGTGCCAGCAGCGTAGTAGAGGGGGAGAATTCACCCCTCCACTTT
cdr3_aa: CASSVVEGENSPLHF

v_call: TRBV11-3
clone_size: once
cdr3_length: 14
d_call: TRBD1
j_call: TRBJ2-3
cdr3_nt: TGTGCCAGCAGCCCAACAGGGGGCACAGATACGCAGTATTTT
cdr3_aa: CASSPTGGTDTQYF

v_call: TRBV19
clone_size: NA
cdr3_length: 15
d_call: NA
j_call: TRBJ1-3
cdr3_nt: TGTGCCAGTAGCCTAGCTGGCGCATCTGGAAACACCATATATTTT
cdr3_aa: CASSLAGASGNTIYF

v_call: TRBV27
clone_size: once
cdr3_length: 15
d_call: NA
j_call: TRBJ1-3
cdr3_nt: TGTGCCAGCAGTGTACAGGGTTTCTCGGGAAACACCATATATTTT
cdr3_aa: CASSVQGFSGNTIYF

v_call: TRBV10-2
clone_size: NA
cdr3_length: 13
d_call: TRBD1
j_call: TRBJ1-1
cdr3_nt: TGCGCCAGCAGGGACAGGGGAGGAACTGAAGCTTTCTTT
cdr3_aa: CASRDRGGTEAFF

v_call: TRBV9
clone_size: NA
cdr3_length: 16
d_call: TRBD1
j_call: TRBJ2-2
cdr3_nt: TGTGCCAGCAGCGTAGGCGGCAGGGGGATCACCGGGGAGCTGTTTTTT
cdr3_aa: CASSVGGRGITGELFF

v_call: TRBV6-6
clone_size: NA
cdr3_length: 16
d_call: NA
j_call: TRBJ1-5
cdr3_nt: TGTGCCAGCAGTTACTCCCAGGGTGCTGGCAATCAGCCCCAGCATTTT
cdr3_aa: CASSYSQGAGNQPQHF

v_call: TRBV29-1
clone_size: NA
cdr3_length: 17
d_call: NA
j_call: TRBJ2-6
cdr3_nt: TGCAGCGTTGAAGTCCAAGACAGAACCTCTGGGGCCAACGTCCTGACTTTC
cdr3_aa: CSVEVQDRTSGANVLTF

v_call: TRBV9
clone_size: NA
cdr3_length: 15
d_call: NA
j_call: TRBJ2-1
cdr3_nt: TGTGCCAGCAGCGTAGATAGGGGGTTCTACAATGAGCAGTTCTTC
cdr3_aa: CASSVDRGFYNEQFF

v_call: TRBV5-1
clone_size: NA
cdr3_length: 15
d_call: TRBD1
j_call: TRBJ2-2
cdr3_nt: TGCGCCAGCAGCTTTGGACAGGGAAGCACCGGGGAGCTGTTTTTT
cdr3_aa: CASSFGQGSTGELFF

v_call: TRBV7-2
clone_size: NA
cdr3_length: 14
d_call: NA
j_call: TRBJ1-6
cdr3_nt: TGTGCCAGCAGCTCGGGACTGATAAATTCACCCCTCCACTTT
cdr3_aa: CASSSGLINSPLHF

v_call: TRBV13
clone_size: NA
cdr3_length: 16
d_call: TRBD2
j_call: TRBJ2-5
cdr3_nt: TGTGCCAGCAGCTTAGGATTCGGGGGGTCAGGAGAGACCCAGTACTTC
cdr3_aa: CASSLGFGGSGETQYF